The source of this TCR beta chain is a study of naive and memory T cell subsets. Sample treatment: skin biopsy from PPD injection site in Mantoux-positive individual. TCR cDNA received a 3' ligated oligonucleotide that carried a UMI. In its sample, this clonotype ranks as medium-sized. The SP2 primer and nested alpha and beta constant region primers amplified ligated cDNA in four rounds. TCRdb re-called the UMI-ligation and nested PCR reads with MiXCR, one entry per CDR3 protein. The data show around 13,000 distinct CDR3 sequences, around 5.2% seen once. V shed 0 bases and J 1 base; nucleotides not matched to a gene: 5. This CDR3 is 15 amino acids long. Germline CDR1 and CDR2: DFQATT and SNEGSKA (reference sequence).

This rearrangement joins TRBV20-1 to TRBJ2-7; 8 bases map to TRBD2. The TCR comes from an adult in good health. Sequencing was performed on skin, taken from a tuberculin skin test site. The CDR3 DNA reads TGCAGTGCTAGAGAGGGGGGGACTAGATCCTACGAGCAGTACTTC. It is translated as CSAREGGTRSYEQYF.